The 15 T cell receptor beta chains below were found in one sample sequenced in a study of response to subunit inactivated influenza vaccine. TCRdb re-called the RT-PCR reads with MiXCR, one entry per CDR3 protein. Among hundreds of thousands of distinct CDR3 sequences listed, under 9% were seen once. The sequencing here drew on PBMCs from blood, taken around 25 months after vaccination. These receptors all stem from a man aged 45-69 years who received an inactivated influenza vaccine.

This clonotype was detected only a few times. The chain links TRBV4-3 to TRBJ1-1; D call uncertain. Germline V CDR1 and CDR2: LGHNA, YSLEER. The CDR3 loop spans 14 amino acids. V was clipped by 1 base and J by 1 base, with 7 bases between them. The chain's CDR3 is CASSQVQANTEAFF. The CDR3 DNA reads TGCGCCAGCAGCCAAGTCCAGGCGAACACTGAAGCTTTCTTT.

Ten or more counts support this clonotype. The chain recombines TRBV7-9 with TRBJ1-4, with a weak D call TRBD1 (5 bases). The CDR3 totals 16 residues. Trimming removed 1 base from V and 2 bases from J, with 11 bases in between. CDR1 SEHNR and CDR2 FQNEAQ come from the germline V gene (reference sequence). CDR3 sequence reads: CASSLGSTDTNEKLFF. In nucleotides, the CDR3 is TGTGCCAGCAGCTTAGGTTCGACAGACACTAATGAAAAACTGTTTTTT.

This chain links TRBV11-1 with TRBJ1-1; the D gene is possibly TRBD1 (6 bases). V was trimmed by 5 bases and J by 1 base, leaving 14 bases between them. The CDR3 sequence is 15 residues long. The germline CDR1 and CDR2 sequences are SGHAT and FQDESV (reference sequence). CDR3 protein: CASSRRQEENTEAFF. Here the CDR3 DNA reads TGTGCCAGCAGCCGTAGACAGGAGGAGAACACTGAAGCTTTCTTT.

J is TRBJ2-3 and V is TRBV29-1, with TRBD1 as a possible D gene (6 bases). The V gene's germline CDR1 is SQVTM and CDR2 ANQGSEA. This CDR3 is built from 14 residues. V shed 3 bases and J shed 2 bases, with 12 bases lying between them. In DNA form, the CDR3 reads TGCAGCGTTGATTCCGGGACATCCACAGATACGCAGTATTTT. Its protein product is CSVDSGTSTDTQYF.

This clonotype was observed a few times. This rearrangement joins TRBV9 to TRBJ2-2; 10 bases fit TRBD1. Per the germline V gene, CDR1 is SGDLS and CDR2 is YYNGEE. This CDR3 comprises 14 residues. The trim removed 4 bases at V and 8 bases at J, leaving 5 bases unmatched. CDR3 coding DNA: TGTGCCAGCAGCATGGGACAGGGGATAGGGGAGCTGTTTTTT. Translation gives CASSMGQGIGELFF. Combining the CDR3 with reference TRBV9 and TRBJ2-2 gives the whole variable domain DSGVTQTPKHLITATGQRVTLRCSPRSGDLSVYWYQQSLDQGLQFLIQYYNGEERAKGNILERFSAQQFPDLHSELNLSSLELGDSALYFCASSMGQGIGELFFGEGSRLTVL.

This clonotype has just a few counts. The chain uses TRBV12-3 or TRBV12-4 and TRBJ2-3; 14 bases are a match to TRBD2. V shed 6 bases, J shed 4 bases, and the junction held 6 bases outside the gene matches. The CDR3 runs to 16 residues. Here the CDR3 DNA reads TGTGCCAGCAGCGAGACTAGCGGGGGGGCCCCAGATACGCAGTATTTT. It specifies CASSETSGGAPDTQYF.

The chain is built from TRBV5-1 and TRBJ1-5, with 10 bases lining up with TRBD1. Germline CDR1 SGHRS, CDR2 YFSETQ. J was trimmed by 4 bases and V by 0 bases; bases with no gene match: 7. This CDR3 has 17 amino acids. Written as DNA, the CDR3 is TGCGCCAGCAGCTTGGGAACCGGGACAGGGGTGAATCAGCCCCAGCATTTT. Translating it yields CASSLGTGTGVNQPQHF.

This chain uses TRBV20-1 with TRBJ2-7; TRBD1 aligns across 7 bases. CDR1 DFQATT and CDR2 SNEGSKA come from the germline V gene (reference sequence). The CDR3 extends over 13 amino acids. The J segment lost 2 bases and the V segment lost 5 bases, leaving 6 bases of the junction unmatched. CDR3 residues: CSAENDRAYEQYF. CDR3 bases: TGCAGTGCTGAAAATGACAGGGCCTACGAGCAGTACTTC.

This clonotype showed up many times. The V call is TRBV15, the J call TRBJ2-7, with 9 bases identical to TRBD1. From germline, CDR1 is LNHNV and CDR2 YYDKDF (reference sequence). Trimming at V came to 3 bases and at J to 6 bases, leaving 6 bases not matched to a gene. This CDR3 region has 14 residues. CDR3 region: CATSRDRGASEQYF. As DNA, the CDR3 is TGTGCCACCAGCAGGGACAGGGGCGCGTCCGAGCAGTACTTC. The full variable domain, its missing parts supplied by reference TRBV15 and TRBJ2-7, is DAMVIQNPRYQVTQFGKPVTLSCSQTLNHNVMYWYQQKSSQAPKLLFHYYDKDFNNEADTPDNFQSRRPNTSFCFLDIRSPGLGDTAMYLCATSRDRGASEQYFGPGTRLTVT.

This sequence joins TRBV20-1 and TRBJ2-7; 7 nucleotides line up with TRBD1. Trimming removed 2 bases from V and 8 bases from J; junction bases left unmatched: 6. Germline lookup yields CDR1 DFQATT and CDR2 SNEGSKA (reference sequence). The CDR3 covers 12 residues. The CDR3 reads CSARLETGKQYF. Written as DNA, the CDR3 is TGCAGTGCTAGATTGGAGACAGGGAAGCAGTACTTC.

Many counts were recorded for this clonotype. The chain links TRBV20-1 to TRBJ2-5, with unresolved D. With 3 bases removed from V and 1 base from J, the gap between germline ends came to 9 bases. The CDR3 totals 13 residues. Germline loops: CDR1 DFQATT, CDR2 SNEGSKA (reference sequence). CDR3 amino acids: CSASGGGQETQYF. In DNA, the CDR3 is TGCAGTGCTAGTGGCGGCGGCCAAGAGACCCAGTACTTC.

This clonotype was seen only a few times. The chain uses TRBV5-5 and TRBJ2-2, with D unclear. V was clipped by 0 bases and J by 3 bases, with 6 bases between them. Germline V lookup: CDR1 SGHKS, CDR2 YYEKEE (reference sequence). The length of the CDR3 is 14 residues. CDR3 sequence: CASSLVPHTGELFF. CDR3 coding DNA: TGTGCCAGCAGCTTGGTTCCTCACACCGGGGAGCTGTTTTTT.

J is TRBJ1-5 and V is TRBV4-2; D not certain. Trimming removed 0 bases at V and 3 bases at J, with 9 bases between. CDR1 and CDR2 from the germline V gene are LGHNA and YNFKEQ. The CDR3 contains 15 residues. CDR3 sequence (DNA): TGTGCCAGCAGCCAAGATGGGCGGATCAATCAGCCCCAGCATTTT. Translating it yields CASSQDGRINQPQHF.

The CDR3 protein is CASSEQETRTLRGEQYF. CDR3 nucleotide sequence: TGTGCCAGCAGCGAACAGGAGACGCGTACCCTACGAGGGGAGCAGTACTTC. The chain combines TRBV2 with TRBJ2-7; D is tentatively TRBD1 or TRBD2 (5 bases each). Per the germline V gene, CDR1 is SNHLY and CDR2 is FYNNEI. The V and J ends lost 6 bases and 7 bases respectively, with 28 bases between them. This CDR3 comprises 17 residues.

The V gene is TRBV5-1, the J gene TRBJ1-1; maybe TRBD1 (6 bases). Trimming removed 2 bases from V and 12 bases from J, with 14 bases in between. The CDR3 runs to 12 residues. The germline V gene encodes CDR1 SGHRS and CDR2 YFSETQ. CDR3 DNA: TGCGCCAGCAGCTTAGGCAGGGGCGAACCTTTCTTT. Translated, it gives CASSLGRGEPFF.